The 27 T cell receptor beta chains reported below all come from one sample, sequenced in a study of spatial heterogeneity in lung cancer. Overall study findings and caveats: Expanded alpha and beta TCR counts within tumors tracked tumor mutation counts.

Antigen specificity for these receptors is unknown. Time point reported: sample taken at primary tumor resection. TCRdb fed the 5' RACE reads into MiXCR, producing one record per CDR3 protein. Here the sample spans about 9,300 distinct CDR3 sequences, 54% being singletons. Sequences were derived from lung tumor tissue, sampled at surgery. The receptors here all came from a female donor with early-stage non-small cell lung cancer.

About this clonotype: Since the library was made to target alpha chains, this beta chain is a stray read and its abundance is not meaningful. V and J are TRBV5-1 and TRBJ1-1; TRBD1 is a possible D gene (6 bases). Trimming stripped 3 bases from V and 3 bases from J, with 9 bases between. The V gene's germline CDR1 is SGHRS and CDR2 YFSETQ. CDR3 length equals 13 residues. CDR3 nucleotide sequence: TGCGCCAGCAGCTACAGGGATTACACTGAAGCTTTCTTT. It yields the protein CASSYRDYTEAFF.

Note on this clonotype: This beta chain lies outside the target of a library built for alpha chains; its clone size means little. V is TRBV9 and J is TRBJ2-3, with TRBD2 identical over 9 bases. The V gene's germline CDR1 is SGDLS and CDR2 YYNGEE. CDR3 size: 17 residues. V lost 6 bases and J lost 4; bases outside the gene matches: 15. The CDR3 reads CASTPPNSGGSADTQYF. The CDR3, as DNA: TGTGCCAGCACCCCTCCAAATAGCGGGGGATCAGCAGATACGCAGTATTTT.

This clonotype was counted between two and nine times. A library prepared for alpha chains yielded this beta chain as an off-target read; its size is of little meaning. V and J are TRBV6-5 and TRBJ2-5; 8 positions match TRBD1. CDR1 and CDR2 (germline): MNHEY, SVGAGI. J gave up 4 bases and V 8 bases, and 6 bases lay outside the gene matches. This CDR3 has 13 amino acids. CDR3: CASGRGRRETQYF. In nucleotides, the CDR3 is TGTGCCAGCGGCAGGGGGCGCAGAGAGACCCAGTACTTC.

Comment on this clonotype: In a library made to pick up alpha chains, this beta chain is a stray read with a size that means little. CDR3 in DNA: TGCAGTGCTAGAGATTTGGGGGATGATCTTTCACATACGCAGTATTTT. The encoded protein is CSARDLGDDLSHTQYF. The chain joins TRBV20-1 to TRBJ2-3; D assignment may be TRBD1 or TRBD2 (5 bases each). V was clipped by 0 bases and J by 7 bases, with 20 bases between them. CDR3 length equals 16 residues. CDR1 and CDR2 (germline): DFQATT, SNEGSKA (reference sequence).

Remarks on this clonotype: Since it is a stray read in a library aimed at alpha chains, this beta chain has a size that is not meaningful. The V and J genes are TRBV6-1 and TRBJ2-7, with D perhaps given as TRBD1 or TRBD2 (6 bases each). Germline V gene sequence: CDR1 MNHNS, CDR2 SASEGT. Trimming removed 7 bases from V and 10 bases from J, with 20 bases in between. This CDR3 region has 13 residues. DNA of the CDR3: TGTGCCAGCACCCTTGGGGGGCTAGGCCCTCAGTACTTC. Residues: CASTLGGLGPQYF.

About this clonotype itself: This beta chain slipped into a library made for alpha chains as a stray read, so its size is not meaningful. This chain joins TRBV12-3 or TRBV12-4 and TRBJ2-3; tentative D call: TRBD1 (5 bases). This CDR3 region has 12 residues. Trimming pared 3 bases from V and 5 bases from J, leaving 6 bases between. The CDR3 DNA reads TGTGCCAGCAGTTTTAGGGGAGATACGCAGTATTTT. Translation gives CASSFRGDTQYF.

With respect to this clonotype: This beta chain is a stray sequence in a library constructed for alpha chains; its clone size is not meaningful. V is TRBV4-1 and J is TRBJ2-1; no definite D call. The germline CDR1 and CDR2 sequences are MGHRA and YSYEKL. V lost 1 base, J lost 5 bases, and 15 bases lay in between. The CDR3 has 16 amino acids. CDR3 region: CASSQGSYALDNEQFF. In DNA, the CDR3 is TGCGCCAGCAGCCAAGGCAGCTACGCTCTAGACAATGAGCAGTTCTTC.

Concerning this clonotype: This beta chain lies outside the target of a library built for alpha chains; its clone size means little. The genes are TRBV7-3 and TRBJ1-2; possibly TRBD1 for D (5 bases). Deletions cut 3 bases from V and 2 bases from J, with 28 bases between. There are 20 residues in the CDR3. Germline CDR1 and CDR2: SGHTA and FQGTGA. This CDR3 reads CASSFNTWGPPFISNYGYTF. The CDR3 nucleotides are TGTGCCAGCAGCTTTAATACGTGGGGCCCCCCCTTCATTTCGAACTATGGCTACACCTTC.

This clonotype has a handful of counts. This beta chain is an off-target read within a library intended for alpha chains, so its frequency means little. The gene calls are TRBV9 and TRBJ1-6; no clear D. The CDR3 extends over 16 amino acids. V was trimmed by 0 bases and J by 4 bases, leaving 11 bases between them. Germline V gives CDR1 SGDLS, CDR2 YYNGEE. CDR3 DNA: TGTGCCAGCAGCGTAGGGTCAGGCGGGTATAATTCACCCCTCCACTTT. This translates into CASSVGSGGYNSPLHF.

A few counts support this clonotype. In a library made to pick up alpha chains, this beta chain is a stray read with a size that means little. This chain connects TRBV10-3 to TRBJ2-7; D gene ambiguous. The CDR3 sequence is 12 residues long. V was trimmed by 3 bases and J by 0 bases, leaving 3 bases between them. Germline CDR1 is ENHRY and CDR2 is SYGVKD. In nucleotides, the CDR3 is TGTGCCATCAGTGAAAGCTCCTACGAGCAGTACTTC. Translating it yields CAISESSYEQYF.

Notes on this clonotype: Germline and junction disagree at one end, which may indicate a read error. Found in a library prepared for alpha chains, this beta chain is an off-target read, and its abundance has little meaning. The V gene is TRBV7-2, the J gene TRBJ1-6, with 9 bases that match TRBD1. Germline loops: CDR1 SGHTA, CDR2 FQGNSA. The CDR3 totals 17 residues. CDR3 amino acids: CASSQDRGGSYNSPLHF. Here the CDR3 DNA reads TGCGCCAGCAGCCAGGACAGGGGAGGTTCCTATAATTCACCCCTCCACTTT. The whole variable domain, filled in from reference TRBV7-2 and TRBJ1-6, reads GAGVSQSPSNKVTEKGKDVELRCDPISGHTALYWYRQSLGQGLEFLIYFQGNSAPDKSGLPSDRFSAERTGGSVSTLTIQRTQQEDSAVYLCASSQDRGGSYNSPLHFGNGTRLTVT.

As for this clonotype: With the library built for alpha chains, this beta chain is off target and its frequency is not meaningful. The chain couples TRBV20-1 to TRBJ2-5, with TRBD2 identical over 7 bases. The CDR3 totals 13 residues. V shed 7 bases and J 6 bases; nucleotides not matched to a gene: 11. Germline CDR1 is DFQATT and CDR2 is SNEGSKA (reference sequence). The CDR3 sequence is CSEAGSLGQTQYF. CDR3 DNA sequence: TGCAGTGAAGCGGGGTCCTTGGGTCAGACCCAGTACTTC.

With regard to this clonotype: Since it is a stray read in a library aimed at alpha chains, this beta chain has a size that is not meaningful. The chain has TRBV13 and TRBJ2-7, with 7 nucleotides matching TRBD2. V trimming: 4 bases; J trimming: 2 bases; junction bases outside the gene matches: 5. Germline lookup yields CDR1 PRHDT and CDR2 FYEKMQ (reference sequence). The CDR3 contains 14 residues. CDR3 loop: CASSWRSGAYEQYF. CDR3 sequence (DNA): TGTGCCAGCAGCTGGAGAAGCGGGGCCTACGAGCAGTACTTC.

Details on this clonotype: Since it is a stray read in a library aimed at alpha chains, this beta chain has a size that is not meaningful. J is TRBJ1-5 and V is TRBV28; tentative D call: TRBD1 (5 bases). Germline V gene data show CDR1 as MDHEN and CDR2 as SYDVKM. V gave up 5 bases and J gave up 3 bases, with 14 bases separating them. The CDR3 loop spans 15 amino acids. The CDR3 here is CASSPYRPYNQPQHF. Written as DNA, the CDR3 is TGTGCCAGCAGTCCCTACAGGCCATACAATCAGCCCCAGCATTTT.

This clonotype turned up a few times. This beta chain came through as a stray read in a library set up for alpha chains, and its size says little. The chain couples TRBV9 to TRBJ2-3; D might be TRBD1 or TRBD2, each matching 5 bases. The germline CDR1 and CDR2 sequences are SGDLS and YYNGEE. V was shortened by 4 bases and J by 4 bases, with 16 bases between the two germline ends. The CDR3 is made up of 15 amino acids. Here the CDR3 reads CASSIGTIHADTQYF. DNA for the CDR3: TGTGCCAGCAGCATCGGGACCATACACGCAGATACGCAGTATTTT.

Notes on this clonotype: With the library built for alpha chains, this beta chain is off target and its frequency is not meaningful. V usage is TRBV12-3 or TRBV12-4 and J usage is TRBJ1-1; D possibly corresponds to TRBD1 (5 bases). V was trimmed by 3 bases and J by 8 bases, leaving 10 bases between them. The CDR3 is 12 amino acids. The CDR3 loop is CASSFAGPEAFF. The CDR3 nucleotides are TGTGCCAGCAGTTTCGCAGGGCCCGAAGCTTTCTTT.

As concerns this clonotype: This beta chain slipped into a library made for alpha chains as a stray read, so its size is not meaningful. V is TRBV7-7 and J is TRBJ2-5; 14 positions agree with TRBD2. Germline V gene data show CDR1 as SSHAT and CDR2 as FNYEAQ (reference sequence). J lost 13 bases, V lost 5 bases, and 12 bases had no gene match. CDR3 length: 15 residues. The CDR3 loop reads CASSDDPGLAGVLYF. The CDR3 DNA sequence: TGTGCCAGCAGCGACGACCCGGGACTAGCGGGGGTATTGTACTTC.

Of note for this clonotype: The library was prepared for alpha chains; this beta chain is a stray read, so its frequency means little. The genes are TRBV12-3 or TRBV12-4 and TRBJ2-5, with D possibly being TRBD2 (5 bases). The CDR3 runs 11 residues. The V end lost 5 bases, the J end lost 7 bases, and 8 bases lay between the germline ends. The CDR3 loop reads CASSLGGTQYF. DNA of the CDR3: TGTGCCAGCAGTCTAGGAGGGACCCAGTACTTC.

A remark on this clonotype: This beta chain slipped into a library made for alpha chains as a stray read, so its size is not meaningful. The chain employs TRBV15 and TRBJ1-2, with D unclear. Trimming shortened V by 6 bases and J by 2 bases, and 16 bases separated the two germline ends. The CDR3 is 15 amino acids. Germline CDR1 and CDR2: LNHNV and YYDKDF (reference sequence). The CDR3 sequence: CATRSPGSGNYGYTF. CDR3 nucleotide sequence: TGTGCCACCAGAAGTCCCGGCTCCGGCAACTATGGCTACACCTTC.

With regard to this clonotype: Because this beta chain is a stray read in a library intended to capture alpha chains, its abundance should not be given much weight. This rearrangement joins TRBV4-2 to TRBJ1-5; a possible D gene is TRBD1 (6 bases). V lost 4 bases, J lost 4 bases, and 14 bases lay in between. The V gene's germline CDR1 is LGHNA and CDR2 YNFKEQ. This CDR3 is 15 amino acids long. The CDR3 sequence is CASSLEGGVNQPQHF. The CDR3 coding sequence is TGTGCCAGCAGCCTCGAGGGGGGGGTTAATCAGCCCCAGCATTTT.

A few counts support this clonotype. This beta chain represents an off-target read in a library built for alpha chains; its size is of limited meaning. This chain connects TRBV7-6 to TRBJ2-1, with D unresolved. The V and J ends lost 2 bases and 0 bases respectively, with 5 bases between them. CDR1 is SGHVS, CDR2 FNYEAQ, per germline. The CDR3 loop spans 14 amino acids. The CDR3 DNA follows: TGTGCCAGCAGCTTATCAGTCTCCTACAATGAGCAGTTCTTC. Its protein product is CASSLSVSYNEQFF.

Remarks on this clonotype: A library prepared for alpha chains yielded this beta chain as an off-target read; its size is of little meaning. The CDR3: CASSFRGGVRTEAFF. The CDR3 nucleotides read TGTGCCAGCAGTTTTCGTGGAGGGGTAAGGACTGAAGCTTTCTTT. V is TRBV12-3 or TRBV12-4 and J is TRBJ1-1; D may be TRBD1 (5 bases). V lost 3 bases, J lost 5 bases, and 16 bases lay in between. The CDR3 spans 15 residues.

The table lists this clonotype with a few counts. Found in a library prepared for alpha chains, this beta chain is an off-target read, and its abundance has little meaning. The chain is built from TRBV9 and TRBJ2-7; D call uncertain. The V gene's germline CDR1 is SGDLS and CDR2 YYNGEE. V gave up 4 bases and J gave up 1 base, with 9 bases separating them. The CDR3 has 13 residues. The CDR3 here is CASSRAGSYEQYF. CDR3 DNA: TGTGCCAGCAGCAGGGCAGGTTCCTACGAGCAGTACTTC.

Regarding this clonotype: Since it is a stray read in a library aimed at alpha chains, this beta chain has a size that is not meaningful. This chain uses TRBV29-1 with TRBJ2-3; tentatively, D is TRBD1 or TRBD2 (6 bases each). Germline CDR1 reads SQVTM; CDR2 reads ANQGSEA. V dropped 3 bases and J dropped 3 bases, with 10 bases sitting between them. This CDR3 comprises 13 residues. The CDR3 protein is CSVDTGTTDTQYF. The CDR3 DNA is TGCAGCGTTGATACAGGGACTACAGATACGCAGTATTTT.

Concerning this clonotype: A library made for alpha chains picked up this beta chain off target, so its size means little. The rearrangement links TRBV28 to TRBJ1-6; D uncertain. Germline CDR1 reads MDHEN; CDR2 reads SYDVKM. This CDR3 region has 18 residues. The ends were cut back, 5 bases at V and 5 bases at J, with 22 bases in the middle. The CDR3 DNA is TGTGCCAGCAGTCCACCGTCGGGGATGGTATATAATAATTCACCCCTCCACTTT. Protein: CASSPPSGMVYNNSPLHF.

In regard to this clonotype: This beta chain was picked up by a library intended for alpha chains and is off target, so its count carries little meaning. V usage is TRBV23-1 and J usage is TRBJ2-3; D gene unclear. TRBV23-1 is reported as an ORF; its role is uncertain. Trimming cost V 8 bases and J 6 bases, with 15 bases left between them. The CDR3 is 13 amino acids. The CDR3 DNA reads TGCGCCAGCGGGCCGAAAACGGCGGATACGCAGTATTTT. It yields the protein CASGPKTADTQYF.

Concerning this clonotype: The size of this beta chain means little, since it is a stray read in a library made for alpha chains. V and J are TRBV12-3 or TRBV12-4 and TRBJ2-2; possible D gene TRBD1, 5 bases. V was shortened by 8 bases and J by 4 bases, with 14 bases between the two germline ends. The CDR3 sequence is 14 residues long. CDR3 nucleotide sequence: TGTGCCAGCTCAGGGCCTTTGGGCACCGGGGAGCTGTTTTTT. Its translation: CASSGPLGTGELFF.